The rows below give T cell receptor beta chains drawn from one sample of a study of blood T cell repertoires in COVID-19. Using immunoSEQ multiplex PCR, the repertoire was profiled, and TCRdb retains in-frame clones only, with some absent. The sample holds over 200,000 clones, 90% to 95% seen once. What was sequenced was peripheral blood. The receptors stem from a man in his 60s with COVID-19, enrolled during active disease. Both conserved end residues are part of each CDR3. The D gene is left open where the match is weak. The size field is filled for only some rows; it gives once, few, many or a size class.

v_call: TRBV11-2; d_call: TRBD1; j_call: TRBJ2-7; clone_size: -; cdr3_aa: CASSLGQGHEQYF; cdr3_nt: TGTGCCAGCAGCTTAGGACAGGGCCACGAGCAGTACTTC
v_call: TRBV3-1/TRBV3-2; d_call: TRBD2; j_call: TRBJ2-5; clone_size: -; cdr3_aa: CASRKLAGGKETQYF; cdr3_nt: TGTGCCAGCAGGAAACTAGCGGGGGGTAAAGAGACCCAGTACTTC
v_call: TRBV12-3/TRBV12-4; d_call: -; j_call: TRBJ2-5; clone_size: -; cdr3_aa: CASTTTNQETQYF; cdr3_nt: TGTGCCAGCACCACAACGAACCAAGAGACCCAGTACTTC
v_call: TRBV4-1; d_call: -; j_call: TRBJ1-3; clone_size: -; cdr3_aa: CASSQSGTVGNTIYF; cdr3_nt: TGCGCCAGCAGCCAATCTGGCACCGTTGGAAACACCATATATTTT
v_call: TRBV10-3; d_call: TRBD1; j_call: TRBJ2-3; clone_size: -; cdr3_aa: CAIRTNHGGQVLDTQYF; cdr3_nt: TGTGCCATCAGAACAAATCACGGGGGACAGGTATTAGATACGCAGTATTTT
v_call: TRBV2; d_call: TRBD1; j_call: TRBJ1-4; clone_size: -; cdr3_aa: CASSLQGISGEKLFF; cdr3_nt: TGTGCCAGCAGTTTACAGGGGATCAGCGGTGAAAAACTGTTTTTT
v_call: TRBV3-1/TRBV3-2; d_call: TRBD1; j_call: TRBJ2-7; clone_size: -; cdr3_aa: CASSRRTGGRQYF; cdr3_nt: TGTGCCAGCAGCCGAAGGACAGGGGGTAGGCAGTACTTC
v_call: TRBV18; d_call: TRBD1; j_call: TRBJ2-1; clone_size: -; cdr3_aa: CASSRQGAGDEQFF; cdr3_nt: TGTGCCAGCTCAAGACAGGGGGCGGGGGATGAGCAGTTCTTC
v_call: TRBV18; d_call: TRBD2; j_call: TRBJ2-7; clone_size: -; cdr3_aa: CASSPERGRTYEQYF; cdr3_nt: TGTGCCAGCTCACCTGAGCGGGGGCGTACCTACGAGCAGTACTTC
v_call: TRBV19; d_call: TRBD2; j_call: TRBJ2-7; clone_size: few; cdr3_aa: CASTRGTSGTYEQYF; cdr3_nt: TGTGCCAGTACCCGGGGCACTAGCGGGACCTACGAGCAGTACTTC
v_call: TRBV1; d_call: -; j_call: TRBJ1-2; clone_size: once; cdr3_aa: CTSQIGILGGLYGYTF; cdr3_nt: TGCACCAGCCAAATAGGGATCTTAGGGGGCCTCTATGGCTACACCTTC
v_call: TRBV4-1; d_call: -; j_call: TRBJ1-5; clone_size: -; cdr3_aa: CASSQLTGSNQPQHF; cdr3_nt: TGCGCCAGCAGCCAACTGACAGGATCCAATCAGCCCCAGCATTTT
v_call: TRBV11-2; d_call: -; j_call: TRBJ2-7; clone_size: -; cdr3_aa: CASSLGNYYEQYF; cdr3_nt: TGTGCCAGCAGCTTAGGGAACTACTACGAGCAGTACTTC
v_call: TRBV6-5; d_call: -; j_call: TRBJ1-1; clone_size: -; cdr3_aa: CASSKPGQQNTEAFF; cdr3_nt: TGTGCCAGCAGTAAACCGGGACAACAGAACACTGAAGCTTTCTTT
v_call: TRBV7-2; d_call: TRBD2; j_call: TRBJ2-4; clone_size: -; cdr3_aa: CASSPPGLAGWGKNIQYF; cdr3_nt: TGTGCCAGCAGCCCCCCGGGACTAGCGGGGTGGGGCAAAAACATTCAGTACTTC
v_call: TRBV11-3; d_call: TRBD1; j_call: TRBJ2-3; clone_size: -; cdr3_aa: CASSLSHRGRSTDTQYF; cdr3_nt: TGTGCCAGCAGCTTATCTCACAGGGGGCGATCAACAGATACGCAGTATTTT
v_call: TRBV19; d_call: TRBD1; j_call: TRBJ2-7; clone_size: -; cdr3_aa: CASSEVGTGVEQYF; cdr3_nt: TGTGCCAGTAGCGAAGTCGGGACAGGCGTCGAGCAGTACTTC
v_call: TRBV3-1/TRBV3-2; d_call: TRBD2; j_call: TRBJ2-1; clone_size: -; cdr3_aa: CASSPGLAGANEQFF; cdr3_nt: TGTGCCAGCAGCCCCGGACTAGCGGGAGCGAATGAGCAGTTCTTC
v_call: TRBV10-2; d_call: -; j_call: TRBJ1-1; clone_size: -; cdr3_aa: CASSAPEREAFF; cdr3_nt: TGCGCCAGCAGTGCGCCAGAGAGGGAAGCTTTCTTT
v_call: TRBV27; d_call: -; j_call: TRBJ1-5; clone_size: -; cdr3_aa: CASSFGGGSNQPQHF; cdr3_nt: TGTGCCAGCAGTTTCGGGGGTGGTAGCAATCAGCCCCAGCATTTT
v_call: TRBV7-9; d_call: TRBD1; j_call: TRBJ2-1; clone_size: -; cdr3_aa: CASSQPTESGQGINEQFF; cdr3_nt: TGTGCCAGCAGCCAACCTACCGAATCGGGACAGGGTATCAATGAGCAGTTCTTC
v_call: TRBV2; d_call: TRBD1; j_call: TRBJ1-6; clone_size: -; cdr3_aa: CVSTGSSYNSPLHF; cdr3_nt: TGTGTCTCGACAGGGAGCTCCTATAATTCACCCCTCCACTTT
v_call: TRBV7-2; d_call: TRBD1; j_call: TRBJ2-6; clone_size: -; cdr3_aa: CASSSRTGPNVLTF; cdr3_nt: TGTGCCAGCAGCTCAAGGACAGGGCCTAACGTCCTGACTTTC
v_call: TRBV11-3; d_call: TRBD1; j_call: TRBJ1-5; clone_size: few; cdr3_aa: CAQGETGDSNQPQHF; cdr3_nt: TGTGCCCAGGGGGAGACAGGGGACAGCAATCAGCCCCAGCATTTT
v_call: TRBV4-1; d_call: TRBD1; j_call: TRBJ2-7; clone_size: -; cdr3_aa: CASSQRPTGTYEQYF; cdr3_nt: TGCGCCAGCAGCCAACGCCCGACAGGGACCTACGAGCAGTACTTC
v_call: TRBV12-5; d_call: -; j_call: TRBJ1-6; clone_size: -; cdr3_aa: CASGLADSPLHF; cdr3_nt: TGTGCTAGTGGTTTGGCGGATTCACCCCTCCACTTT
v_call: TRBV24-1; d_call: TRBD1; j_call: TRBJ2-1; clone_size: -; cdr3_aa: CATSDAVGTGGRSNEQFF; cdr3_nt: TGTGCCACCAGTGATGCCGTAGGGACAGGGGGCCGGTCCAATGAGCAGTTCTTC
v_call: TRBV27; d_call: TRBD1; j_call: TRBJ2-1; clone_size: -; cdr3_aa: CASSLPGTGGYEQFF; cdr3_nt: TGTGCCAGCAGTCTTCCCGGGACAGGGGGCTATGAGCAGTTCTTC
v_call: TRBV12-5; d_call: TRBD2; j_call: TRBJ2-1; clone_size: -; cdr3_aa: CASGFLSGRANEQFF; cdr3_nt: TGTGCTAGTGGTTTTCTCAGCGGGAGGGCCAATGAGCAGTTCTTC
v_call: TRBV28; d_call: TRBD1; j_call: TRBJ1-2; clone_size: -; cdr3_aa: CASSSGQGARYGYTF; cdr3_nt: TGTGCCAGCAGCTCGGGACAGGGTGCGCGCTATGGCTACACCTTC
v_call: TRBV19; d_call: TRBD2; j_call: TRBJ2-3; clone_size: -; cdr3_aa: CASSRSLYGGGSVPDTQYF; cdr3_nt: TGTGCCAGTAGTAGGTCGTTGTACGGTGGCGGGAGCGTCCCAGATACGCAGTATTTT
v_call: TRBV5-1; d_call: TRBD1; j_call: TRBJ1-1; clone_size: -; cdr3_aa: CASSYRGPTEAFF; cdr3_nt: TGCGCCAGCAGCTACAGGGGCCCGACGGAAGCTTTCTTT
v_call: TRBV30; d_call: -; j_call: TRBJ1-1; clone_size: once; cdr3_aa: CAWSLNFRGEAFF; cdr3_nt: TGTGCCTGGAGTCTCAATTTTCGGGGTGAAGCTTTCTTT
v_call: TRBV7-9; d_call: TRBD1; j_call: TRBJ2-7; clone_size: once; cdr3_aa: CASSPTGGVRLSSYEQYF; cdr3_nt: TGTGCCAGCAGCCCGACAGGGGGCGTGAGATTGAGCTCCTACGAGCAGTACTTC
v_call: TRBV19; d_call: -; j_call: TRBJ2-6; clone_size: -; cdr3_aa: CASSAQGVSGANVLTF; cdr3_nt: TGTGCCAGTAGCGCACAGGGAGTTTCTGGGGCCAACGTCCTGACTTTC
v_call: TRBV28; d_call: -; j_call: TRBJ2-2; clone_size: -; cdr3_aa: CASSFRQDTGELFF; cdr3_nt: TGTGCCAGCAGTTTCCGGCAGGACACCGGGGAGCTGTTTTTT
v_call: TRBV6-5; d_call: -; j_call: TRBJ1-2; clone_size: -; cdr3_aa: CASSYGSSGAPGYTF; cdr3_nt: TGTGCCAGCAGTTACGGGTCCTCGGGAGCTCCTGGCTACACCTTC
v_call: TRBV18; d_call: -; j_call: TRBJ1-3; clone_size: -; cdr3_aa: CASSLSLSAGNTIYF; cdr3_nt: TGTGCCAGCTCCCTTAGCCTCAGCGCTGGAAACACCATATATTTT
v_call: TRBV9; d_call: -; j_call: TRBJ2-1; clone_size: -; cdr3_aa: CASSVGHSSSYNEQFF; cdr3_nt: TGTGCCAGCAGCGTAGGGCACAGTAGCTCCTACAATGAGCAGTTCTTC
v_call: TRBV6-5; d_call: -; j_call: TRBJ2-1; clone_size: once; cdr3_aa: CASSRKVMGGNEQFF; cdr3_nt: TGTGCCAGCAGTCGGAAGGTAATGGGGGGAAATGAGCAGTTCTTC
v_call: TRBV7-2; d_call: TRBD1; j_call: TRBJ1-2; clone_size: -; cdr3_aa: CASSPRQGQDGYTF; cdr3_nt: TGTGCCAGCAGTCCAAGACAGGGTCAAGATGGCTACACCTTC
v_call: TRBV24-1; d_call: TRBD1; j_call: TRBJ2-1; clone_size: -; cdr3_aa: CATSDRQGRAYNEQFF; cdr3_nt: TGTGCCACCAGTGACCGACAGGGGCGAGCCTACAATGAGCAGTTCTTC
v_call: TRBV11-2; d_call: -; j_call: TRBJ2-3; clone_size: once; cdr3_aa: CASSLILQGMGTDTQYF; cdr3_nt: TGTGCCAGCAGCTTAATCCTCCAGGGGATGGGCACAGATACGCAGTATTTT
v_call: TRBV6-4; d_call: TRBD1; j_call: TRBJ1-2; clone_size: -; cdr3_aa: CASSDSKVGGDRGRNYGYTF; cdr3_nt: TGTGCCAGCAGTGACTCGAAAGTAGGCGGGGACAGGGGAAGGAACTATGGCTACACCTTC
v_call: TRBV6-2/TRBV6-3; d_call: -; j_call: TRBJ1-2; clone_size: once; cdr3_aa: CASSSPTGNNYGYTF; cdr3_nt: TGTGCCAGCAGTTCACCGACAGGCAATAACTATGGCTACACCTTC
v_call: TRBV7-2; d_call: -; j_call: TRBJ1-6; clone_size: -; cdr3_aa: CASSSRDSAWSSYNSPLHF; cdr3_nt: TGTGCCAGCAGCTCCCGGGACTCGGCCTGGAGCTCCTATAATTCACCCCTCCACTTT
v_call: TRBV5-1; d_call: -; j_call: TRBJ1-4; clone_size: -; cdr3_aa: CASSLGGASEKLFF; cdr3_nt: TGCGCCAGCAGCTTAGGGGGGGCAAGTGAAAAACTGTTTTTT
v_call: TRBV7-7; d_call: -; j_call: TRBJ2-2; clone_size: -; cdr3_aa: CASSSRLDGDTGELFF; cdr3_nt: TGTGCTAGCAGCTCTAGACTAGACGGGGACACCGGGGAGCTGTTTTTT
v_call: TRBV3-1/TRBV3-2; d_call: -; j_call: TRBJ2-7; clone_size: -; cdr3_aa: CASSQMELRGHEQYF; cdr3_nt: TGTGCCAGCAGCCAAATGGAGCTGCGGGGGCACGAGCAGTACTTC
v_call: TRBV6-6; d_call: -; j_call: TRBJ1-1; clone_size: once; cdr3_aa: CASSYSQGGTEAFF; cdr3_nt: TGTGCCAGCAGTTACTCACAGGGTGGCACTGAAGCTTTCTTT
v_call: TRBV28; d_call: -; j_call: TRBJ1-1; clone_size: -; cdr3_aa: CASLERGRYEAFF; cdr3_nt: TGTGCCAGCTTGGAGCGGGGACGGTATGAAGCTTTCTTT
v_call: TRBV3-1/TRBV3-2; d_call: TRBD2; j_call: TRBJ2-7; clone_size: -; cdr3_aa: CASSLGLAGEVVQYF; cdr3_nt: TGTGCCAGCAGCTTGGGACTAGCGGGAGAGGTGGTGCAGTACTTC
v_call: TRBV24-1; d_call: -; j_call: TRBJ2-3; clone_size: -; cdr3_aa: CATSDLVPADTQYF; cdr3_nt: TGTGCCACCAGTGATTTGGTTCCAGCAGATACGCAGTATTTT
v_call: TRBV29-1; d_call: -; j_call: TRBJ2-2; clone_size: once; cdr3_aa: CSVSHSGELFF; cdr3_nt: TGCAGCGTGAGCCATAGCGGGGAGCTGTTTTTT
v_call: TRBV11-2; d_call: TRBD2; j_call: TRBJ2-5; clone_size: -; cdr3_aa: CASSYELPVGTSRGETQYF; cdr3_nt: TGTGCCAGCAGCTACGAACTTCCAGTCGGGACTAGTAGGGGGGAGACCCAGTACTTC
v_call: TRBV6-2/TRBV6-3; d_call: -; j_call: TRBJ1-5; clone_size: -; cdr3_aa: CASSRPGGGNQPQHF; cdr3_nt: TGTGCCAGCAGCCGACCGGGGGGCGGCAATCAGCCCCAGCATTTT
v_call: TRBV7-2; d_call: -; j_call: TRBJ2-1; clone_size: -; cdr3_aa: CASSMTRNGNEQFF; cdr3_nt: TGTGCCAGCAGCATGACTAGAAATGGCAATGAGCAGTTCTTC
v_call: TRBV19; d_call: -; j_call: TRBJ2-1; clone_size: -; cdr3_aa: CASNGRLGNNEQFF; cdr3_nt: TGTGCCAGTAACGGGAGATTGGGGAACAATGAGCAGTTCTTC
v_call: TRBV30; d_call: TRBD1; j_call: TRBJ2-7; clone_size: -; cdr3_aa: CAFTGTGRTSYEQYF; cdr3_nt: TGTGCCTTCACAGGGACAGGCCGGACTTCCTACGAGCAGTACTTC